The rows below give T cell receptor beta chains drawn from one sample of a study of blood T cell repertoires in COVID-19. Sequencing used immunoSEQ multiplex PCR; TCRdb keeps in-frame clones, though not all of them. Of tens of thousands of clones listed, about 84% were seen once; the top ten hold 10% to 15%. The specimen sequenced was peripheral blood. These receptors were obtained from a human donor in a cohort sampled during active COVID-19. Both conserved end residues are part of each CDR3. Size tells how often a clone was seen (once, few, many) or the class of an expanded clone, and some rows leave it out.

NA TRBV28 CASSPPRDKGTQYYGYTF
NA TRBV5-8 CASRRTGGTEKLFF
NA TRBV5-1 CASSLARTATDTQYF
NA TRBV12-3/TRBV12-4 CASVGVGSTQYF
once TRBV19 CASSAGVYEQYF
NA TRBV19 CASSGGQFSEQYF
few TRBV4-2 CASSQGTDRVAEKLFF
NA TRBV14 CASSQGTSGGVIGSEQFF
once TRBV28 CASGSGARLTDTQYF
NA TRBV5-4 CASSAARDINYGYTF
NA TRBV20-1 CSASVASGAKDTQYF
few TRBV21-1 CASSKIWLAVEETQYF
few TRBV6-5 CASSTGQGTGELFF
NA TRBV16 CASSQYRGNYGYTF
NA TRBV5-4 CASSFQDTDTQYF
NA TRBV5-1 CASSVQGFPEAFF
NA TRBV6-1 CASSDWRGGTDTQYF
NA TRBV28 CASSAYQGFVTEAFF
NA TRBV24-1 CATSVTGTEAFF
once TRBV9 CASSVQGGYEQYF
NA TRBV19 CASERTSGDYEQYF
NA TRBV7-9 CASSWGQSNTEAFF